The 5 T cell receptor beta chains below all came from one sample that was sequenced in a study of T cells in Graves' hyperthyroidism and ophthalmopathy. RNA transcripts gave rise to amplified TCR beta CDR3 regions. In the first-round RT-PCR of the TCR CDR3, the HTBI primer set was used. From the multiplex PCR reads, TCRdb called clonotypes with MiXCR, one entry per CDR3 protein. The sample contains over 400,000 distinct CDR3 sequences, over 12% of which appear only once. Sequencing was carried out using blood. All receptors derive from a man younger than 35 with Graves' ophthalmopathy.

This clonotype was found a few times. The CDR3 loop is CASSGGLAVEQYF. The CDR3 bases are TGTGCCAGCAGCGGGGGACTAGCAGTCGAGCAGTACTTC. The rearrangement uses TRBV9 and TRBJ2-7; 9 bases match TRBD2. Germline V lookup: CDR1 SGDLS, CDR2 YYNGEE. This CDR3 region has 13 residues. V dropped 3 bases and J dropped 6; count of bases not matched to a gene: 4. The variable domain in full, with the rest retrieved from reference TRBV9 and TRBJ2-7, is DSGVTQTPKHLITATGQRVTLRCSPRSGDLSVYWYQQSLDQGLQFLIQYYNGEERAKGNILERFSAQQFPDLHSELNLSSLELGDSALYFCASSGGLAVEQYFGPGTRLTVT.

The table lists this clonotype with many counts. The V and J genes are TRBV13 and TRBJ2-1; 10 bases align to TRBD2. Germline-derived CDR1 and CDR2 are PRHDT and FYEKMQ (reference sequence). This CDR3 is built from 15 residues. The V and J ends lost 5 bases and 7 bases, in that order; junction bases with no gene match: 8. The CDR3 bases are TGTGCCAGCAGCGCGGGACTAGCGTCTAAGAATGAGCAGTTCTTC. This gives the protein CASSAGLASKNEQFF.

This clonotype showed up just a few times. The rearrangement links TRBV5-1 to TRBJ2-2; D might be TRBD2 (6 bases). Trimming cost V 1 base and J 2 bases, with 15 bases left between them. The CDR3 is 17 amino acids. Germline V lookup: CDR1 SGHRS, CDR2 YFSETQ. Here the CDR3 DNA reads TGCGCCAGCAGCTTGATTTCCCTCGGGGGAAACACCGGGGAGCTGTTTTTT. This codes for CASSLISLGGNTGELFF.

This clonotype was counted ten times or more. The chain is built from TRBV30 and TRBJ1-5; no firm D call. The germline V gene has CDR1 GTSNPN and CDR2 SVGIG (reference sequence). Trimming cost V 1 base and J 3 bases, with 7 bases left between them. CDR3 size: 13 residues. The DNA for the CDR3 is TGTGCCTGGAGTGAACTCTCCAATCAGCCCCAGCATTTT. Residues: CAWSELSNQPQHF.

The V and J genes are TRBV6-1 and TRBJ1-2; 9 bases agree with TRBD1. The ends lost 8 bases at V and 8 bases at J; junction bases unmatched: 15. The CDR3 spans 15 residues. Germline V lookup: CDR1 MNHNS, CDR2 SASEGT. CDR3 DNA: TGTGCCAGCGCCTCCGGACAGGGGACCCTTCGAGGCTACACCTTC. Translating gives CASASGQGTLRGYTF.